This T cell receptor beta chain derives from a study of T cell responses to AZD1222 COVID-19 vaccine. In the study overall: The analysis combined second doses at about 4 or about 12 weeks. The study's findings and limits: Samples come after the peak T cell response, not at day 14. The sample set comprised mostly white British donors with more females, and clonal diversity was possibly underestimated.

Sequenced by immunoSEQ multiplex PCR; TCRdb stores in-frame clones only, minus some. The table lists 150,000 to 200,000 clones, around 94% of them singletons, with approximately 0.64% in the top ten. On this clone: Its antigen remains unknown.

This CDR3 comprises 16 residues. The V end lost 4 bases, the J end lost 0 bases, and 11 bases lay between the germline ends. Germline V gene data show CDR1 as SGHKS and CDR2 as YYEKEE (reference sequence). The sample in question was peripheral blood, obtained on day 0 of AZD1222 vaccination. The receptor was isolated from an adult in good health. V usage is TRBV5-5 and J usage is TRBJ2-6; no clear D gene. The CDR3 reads CASSGFMVSGANVLTF. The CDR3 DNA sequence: TGTGCCAGCAGCGGGTTTATGGTCTCTGGGGCCAACGTCCTGACTTTC.